What follows are 24 T cell receptor beta chains derived from one specimen sequenced in a study of post-analysis software for immune sequencing data. Study-wide points: In patients, roughly five TRBV segments were more frequent than in controls, with TRBV5-6, TRBV5-1 and TRBV20-1 among them.

TCR beta cDNA libraries had unique molecular identifiers. TCRdb re-called the PCR reads with MiXCR, one entry per CDR3 protein. The data show roughly 620,000 distinct CDR3 sequences, around 44% seen once. Antigens for these TCRs are unknown. What was sequenced was blood. Receptors originate from a girl between 10 and 17 years old with multiple sclerosis.

The gene calls are TRBV2 and TRBJ1-5; D remains unclear. The V end was cut by 9 bases, the J end by 4 bases, with 16 bases between. Per germline, CDR1 SNHLY and CDR2 FYNNEI. This CDR3 region has 14 residues. The CDR3 nucleotides are TGTGCCAGTAGAGAGGGAGGGCCAAATCAGCCCCAGCATTTT. Its protein product is CASREGGPNQPQHF.

CDR3 protein: CSASRQEDNEQFF. The CDR3 DNA is TGCAGTGCTAGCCGACAGGAGGACAATGAGCAGTTCTTC. This chain uses TRBV20-1 with TRBJ2-1, with a possible D match to TRBD1 (6 bases). Germline V gives CDR1 DFQATT, CDR2 SNEGSKA (reference sequence). There are 13 residues in the CDR3. Trimming shortened V by 3 bases and J by 5 bases, and 11 bases separated the two germline ends.

The rearrangement uses TRBV12-3 or TRBV12-4 and TRBJ2-2, with D uncertain. This CDR3 is 13 amino acids long. V dropped 7 bases and J dropped 1 base, with 7 bases sitting between them. For the CDR3, the DNA is TGTGCCAGCACCAGTCAGAACACCGGGGAGCTGTTTTTT. This translates into CASTSQNTGELFF.

This clonotype was found a few times. The rearrangement joins TRBV20-1 to TRBJ1-5; TRBD1 is a possible D gene (5 bases). The CDR3 totals 13 residues. Germline CDR1 DFQATT, CDR2 SNEGSKA (reference sequence). V lost 5 bases to trimming and J lost 4 bases, with 12 bases between them. This chain's CDR3 is CSAVRDFNQPQHF. The CDR3 region has the DNA TGCAGTGCTGTCCGGGACTTTAATCAGCCCCAGCATTTT.

This clonotype was observed a few times. The rearrangement joins TRBV12-3 or TRBV12-4 to TRBJ2-1; 11 bases are shared with TRBD2. The CDR3 covers 21 residues. V was pared by 6 bases and J by 0 bases, with 19 bases of the junction left unmatched. This CDR3 reads CASRLTYLGTSGVSSYNEQFF. As DNA, the CDR3 is TGTGCCAGCAGACTGACCTACTTAGGGACTAGCGGTGTAAGCTCCTACAATGAGCAGTTCTTC.

V usage is TRBV28 and J usage is TRBJ1-6; D is ambiguous. The CDR3 totals 14 residues. The ends were cut back, 3 bases at V and 5 bases at J, with 8 bases in the middle. Germline loops: CDR1 MDHEN, CDR2 SYDVKM. Written as DNA, the CDR3 is TGTGCCAGCAGTTTGTTAGGAGATAATTCACCCCTCCACTTT. It yields the protein CASSLLGDNSPLHF.

This chain uses TRBV6-5 with TRBJ2-7, with D possibly being TRBD1 (6 bases). This CDR3 is 15 amino acids long. The V and J ends lost 4 bases and 4 bases respectively, with 17 bases between them. Germline CDR1 reads MNHEY; CDR2 reads SVGAGI. CDR3 nucleotides: TGTGCCAGCAGTTTTTACTCTACAGGGATGTACGAGCAGTACTTC. The encoded protein is CASSFYSTGMYEQYF.

This clonotype has more than one count but fewer than ten. J is TRBJ2-1 and V is TRBV6-6; D remains ambiguous. Trimming pared 6 bases from V and 6 bases from J, leaving 9 bases between. This CDR3 is built from 12 residues. The germline gives CDR1 MNHNY, CDR2 SVGAGI (reference sequence). The CDR3 DNA reads as TGTGCCAGCAGGTGGGGTCTCAATGAGCAGTTCTTC. Its protein product is CASRWGLNEQFF.

This clonotype showed up just once. The genes are TRBV11-1 and TRBJ2-1; 7 bases are shared with TRBD2. J was trimmed by 0 bases and V by 5 bases; bases with no gene match: 22. The CDR3 covers 21 residues. In germline, CDR1 is SGHAT, CDR2 FQDESV (reference sequence). The DNA for the CDR3 is TGTGCCAGCAGCACAACGGCGGGAGTCAGGGACCCCAGGGTCTCCTACAATGAGCAGTTCTTC. Protein product: CASSTTAGVRDPRVSYNEQFF.

V usage is TRBV12-3 or TRBV12-4 and J usage is TRBJ2-1; D may be TRBD2 (6 bases). The length of the CDR3 is 15 residues. The V and J ends lost 7 bases and 8 bases respectively, with 21 bases between them. The CDR3 is CASTTLASDIDEQFF. The DNA of the CDR3 is TGTGCCAGCACGACACTAGCCTCGGATATCGATGAGCAGTTCTTC.

The chain joins TRBV5-1 to TRBJ2-1, with 9 bases lining up with TRBD2. The V segment lost 4 bases and the J segment 6 bases; nucleotides outside the gene matches: 8. CDR1 and CDR2 (germline): SGHRS, YFSETQ. The CDR3 totals 15 residues. CDR3 loop: CASSTQREEVNEQFF. The CDR3 nucleotides read TGCGCCAGCAGCACTCAGCGGGAGGAGGTCAATGAGCAGTTCTTC. The variable domain in full, completed from reference TRBV5-1 and TRBJ2-1, reads KAGVTQTPRYLIKTRGQQVTLSCSPISGHRSVSWYQQTPGQGLQFLFEYFSETQRNKGNFPGRFSGRQFSNSRSEMNVSTLELGDSALYLCASSTQREEVNEQFFGPGTRLTVL.

The chain couples TRBV12-3 or TRBV12-4 to TRBJ1-2; perhaps TRBD1 as D (6 bases). This CDR3 region has 15 residues. Trimming took 3 bases from V and 6 from J, leaving 17 bases between them. CDR3 loop: CASSFTGTPKDGYTF. The CDR3 nucleotides read TGTGCCAGCAGTTTCACCGGGACACCTAAGGATGGCTACACCTTC.

The V gene is TRBV5-1, the J gene TRBJ2-6; the D gene is possibly TRBD1 (5 bases). CDR3 length: 15 amino acids. V was shortened by 5 bases and J by 1 base, with 10 bases between the two germline ends. CDR1 and CDR2 from the germline V gene are SGHRS and YFSETQ. Written as DNA, the CDR3 is TGCGCCAGCAGGGAAGGGGCGTCTGGGGCCAACGTCCTGACTTTC. Its translation is CASREGASGANVLTF.

This chain uses TRBV5-1 with TRBJ2-1, with D perhaps TRBD2 (5 bases). This CDR3 has 12 amino acids. CDR1 and CDR2 (germline): SGHRS, YFSETQ. Trimming stripped 8 bases from V and 9 bases from J, with 15 bases between. CDR3 amino acids: CASKASRGEQFF. The CDR3, as DNA: TGCGCCAGTAAAGCGTCCCGGGGTGAGCAGTTCTTC.

This clonotype was counted a single time. V is TRBV7-2 and J is TRBJ2-1; TRBD1 aligns across 9 bases. The CDR3 loop spans 17 amino acids. J lost 7 bases, V lost 3 bases, and 13 bases had no gene match. The germline gives CDR1 SGHTA, CDR2 FQGNSA. CDR3 sequence (DNA): TGTGCCAGCAGCTTGCGTCTTACCTGGACAGGGGTGAATGAGCAGTTCTTC. As protein: CASSLRLTWTGVNEQFF.

The V call is TRBV9, the J call TRBJ2-7; either TRBD1 or TRBD2 may supply D (5 bases each). The CDR3 extends over 14 amino acids. The V end lost 2 bases, the J end lost 1 base, and 10 bases lay between the germline ends. Germline V gene sequence: CDR1 SGDLS, CDR2 YYNGEE. CDR3 sequence: CASSVGANSYEQYF. As DNA, the CDR3 is TGTGCCAGCAGCGTCGGGGCAAATTCCTACGAGCAGTACTTC.

V and J are TRBV9 and TRBJ2-1; 10 positions agree with TRBD2. V gave up 1 base and J gave up 8 bases; unmatched junction bases: 9. This CDR3 region has 16 residues. CDR1 is SGDLS, CDR2 YYNGEE, per germline. CDR3 protein: CASSVRTSGVAHEQFF. The CDR3 nucleotides read TGTGCCAGCAGCGTACGAACTAGCGGGGTGGCCCATGAGCAGTTCTTC.

The V and J genes are TRBV2 and TRBJ2-7, with D possibly being TRBD1 (5 bases). The length of the CDR3 is 13 residues. V was shortened by 3 bases and J by 5 bases, with 11 bases between the two germline ends. Germline CDR1 is SNHLY and CDR2 is FYNNEI. The CDR3 protein is CASSDLGRDEQYF. The DNA for the CDR3 is TGTGCCAGCAGTGATTTGGGCAGGGACGAGCAGTACTTC.

V is TRBV7-9 and J is TRBJ2-1; D is undetermined. The CDR3 covers 14 residues. In germline, CDR1 is SEHNR, CDR2 FQNEAQ (reference sequence). Trimming shortened V by 5 bases and J by 7 bases, and 15 bases separated the two germline ends. CDR3 protein: CASSRGPPRNEQFF. The DNA for the CDR3 is TGTGCCAGCAGCAGAGGACCCCCCCGTAATGAGCAGTTCTTC.

The chain joins TRBV2 to TRBJ2-5, with TRBD1 identical over 8 bases. Germline V gene data show CDR1 as SNHLY and CDR2 as FYNNEI. The CDR3 length is 13 residues. The V gene end was trimmed by 3 bases and the J gene end by 11 bases; junction bases not matched to a gene: 8. The CDR3 loop is CASSDQGAGEQYF. The CDR3, as DNA: TGTGCCAGCAGTGATCAGGGGGCAGGAGAGCAGTACTTC. Together with reference TRBV2 and TRBJ2-5, the CDR3 gives the full variable domain: EPEVTQTPSHQVTQMGQEVILRCVPISNHLYFYWYRQILGQKVEFLVSFYNNEISEKSEIFDDQFSVERPDGSNFTLKIRSTKLEDSAMYFCASSDQGAGEQYFGPGTRLLVL.

The chain has TRBV2 and TRBJ2-3; no clear D gene. Germline CDR1 SNHLY, CDR2 FYNNEI. The CDR3 is 17 residues long. V gave up 0 bases and J gave up 2 bases, with 15 bases separating them. CDR3 sequence (DNA): TGTGCCAGCAGTGAAGCGCCCAAAACACAGATCACAGATACGCAGTATTTT. Protein: CASSEAPKTQITDTQYF.

This clonotype has more than one count but fewer than ten. The V gene is TRBV12-3 or TRBV12-4, the J gene TRBJ2-7, with D possibly being TRBD1 (6 bases). Deletions cut 4 bases from V and 3 bases from J, with 16 bases between. This CDR3 has 15 amino acids. CDR3 coding DNA: TGTGCCAGCAGTTCCCGCCCCAGGGGAAACTACGAGCAGTACTTC. It is translated as CASSSRPRGNYEQYF.

This clonotype occurred once. This rearrangement joins TRBV20-1 to TRBJ1-2; 10 nucleotides agree with TRBD1. Germline V CDR1 and CDR2: DFQATT, SNEGSKA (reference sequence). J gave up 6 bases and V 1 base, and 5 bases lay outside the gene matches. The CDR3 loop spans 14 amino acids. This chain's CDR3 is CSARGQGADNGYTF. The CDR3, as DNA: TGCAGTGCTAGAGGACAGGGGGCAGACAATGGCTACACCTTC.

This clonotype was counted only a few times. This chain connects TRBV29-1 to TRBJ2-1, with a weak D call TRBD2 (5 bases). The CDR3 consists of 13 residues. The V gene lost 7 bases and the J gene lost 0 bases, with 10 bases spanning the gap. CDR1 and CDR2 from the germline V gene are SQVTM and ANQGSEA. CDR3: CSAQGSSYNEQFF. DNA for the CDR3: TGCAGCGCCCAAGGGAGCTCCTACAATGAGCAGTTCTTC.